One TCR beta chain is described in this entry. The antigen is undetermined. The data originate from a study of cytomegalovirus exposure and HLA in healthy donors. Overall study results and limits: Among the most significant clusters, several appeared linked to common viral pathogens in a later analysis. Analyzed later, association rates of TCRs varied across HLA loci, with DRB1 most and HLA-C fewest.

The PCR made use of 60 Vbeta and 13 Jbeta primers. Generated by immunoSEQ multiplex PCR, the TCRdb table keeps only in-frame clones and is missing some. The sample spans under 70,000 clones; the ten largest clones claim approximately 12%. At the time of sampling, donors were nominally healthy, though unrecorded immune exposures were likely. The sequence was obtained from a woman aged 25-40 years in good health and CMV-seropositive. Sequencing was performed on PBMCs.

CDR3 amino acids: CASSLDYNSPLHF. CDR3 nucleotide sequence: TGCGCCAGCAGCTTGGACTACAATTCACCCCTCCACTTT. The chain couples TRBV5-1 to TRBJ1-6, with D unresolved. Germline CDR1 is SGHRS and CDR2 is YFSETQ. The CDR3 sequence is 13 residues long. Trimming took 0 bases from V and 7 from J, leaving 5 bases between them.